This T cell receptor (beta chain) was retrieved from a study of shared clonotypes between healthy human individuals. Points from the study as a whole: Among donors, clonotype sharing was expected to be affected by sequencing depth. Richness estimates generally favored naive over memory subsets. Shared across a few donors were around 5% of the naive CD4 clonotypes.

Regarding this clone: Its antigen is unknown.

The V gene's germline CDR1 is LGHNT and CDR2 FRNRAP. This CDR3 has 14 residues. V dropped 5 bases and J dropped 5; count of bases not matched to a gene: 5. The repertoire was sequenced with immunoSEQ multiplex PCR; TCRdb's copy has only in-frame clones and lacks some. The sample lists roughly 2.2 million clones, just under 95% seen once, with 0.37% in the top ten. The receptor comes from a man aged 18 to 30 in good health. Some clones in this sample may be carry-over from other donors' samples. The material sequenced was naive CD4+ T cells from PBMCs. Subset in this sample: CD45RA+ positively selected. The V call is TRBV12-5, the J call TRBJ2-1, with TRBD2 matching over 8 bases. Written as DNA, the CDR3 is TGTGCTAGTGGTGAACCGGGACTAGACAATGAGCAGTTCTTC. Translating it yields CASGEPGLDNEQFF.